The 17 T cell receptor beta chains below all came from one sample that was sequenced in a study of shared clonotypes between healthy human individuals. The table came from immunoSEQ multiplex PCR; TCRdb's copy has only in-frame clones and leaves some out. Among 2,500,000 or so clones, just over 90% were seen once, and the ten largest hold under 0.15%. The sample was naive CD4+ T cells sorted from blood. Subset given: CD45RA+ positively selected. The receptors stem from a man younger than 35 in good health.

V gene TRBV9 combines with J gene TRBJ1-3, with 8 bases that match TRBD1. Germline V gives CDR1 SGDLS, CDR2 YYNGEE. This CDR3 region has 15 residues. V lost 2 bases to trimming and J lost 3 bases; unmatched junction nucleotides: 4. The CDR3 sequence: CASSVQGASGNTIYF. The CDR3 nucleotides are TGTGCCAGCAGCGTCCAGGGGGCGAGTGGAAACACCATATATTTT.

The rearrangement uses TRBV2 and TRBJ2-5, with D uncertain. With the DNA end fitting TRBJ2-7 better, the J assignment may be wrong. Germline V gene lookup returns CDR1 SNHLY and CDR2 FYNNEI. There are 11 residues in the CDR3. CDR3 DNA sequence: TGTGCCAGGACTGCCACCTACGAGCAGTACTTC. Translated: CARTATYEQYF.

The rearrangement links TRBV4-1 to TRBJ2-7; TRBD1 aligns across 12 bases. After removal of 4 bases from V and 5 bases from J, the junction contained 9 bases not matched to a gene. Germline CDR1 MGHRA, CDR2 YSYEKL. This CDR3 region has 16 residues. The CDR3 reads CASSLGPGQGADEQYF. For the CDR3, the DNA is TGCGCCAGCAGCCTAGGACCGGGACAGGGGGCCGACGAGCAGTACTTC.

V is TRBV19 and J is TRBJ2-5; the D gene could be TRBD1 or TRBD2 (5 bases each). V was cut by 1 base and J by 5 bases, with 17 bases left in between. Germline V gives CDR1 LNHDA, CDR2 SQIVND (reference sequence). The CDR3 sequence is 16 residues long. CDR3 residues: CASSIGVARGEETQYF. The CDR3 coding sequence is TGTGCCAGTAGTATAGGGGTAGCGAGGGGTGAGGAGACCCAGTACTTC. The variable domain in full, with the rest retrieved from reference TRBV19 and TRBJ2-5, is DGGITQSPKYLFRKEGQNVTLSCEQNLNHDAMYWYRQDPGQGLRLIYYSQIVNDFQKGDIAEGYSVSREKKESFPLTVTSAQKNPTAFYLCASSIGVARGEETQYFGPGTRLLVL.

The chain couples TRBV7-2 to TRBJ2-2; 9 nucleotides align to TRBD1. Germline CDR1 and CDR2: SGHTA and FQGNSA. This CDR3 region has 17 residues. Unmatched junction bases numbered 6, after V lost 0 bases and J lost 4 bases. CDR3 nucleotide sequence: TGTGCCAGCAGCTTAGCCATCGACAGGGGGTTCACCGGGGAGCTGTTTTTT. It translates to CASSLAIDRGFTGELFF.

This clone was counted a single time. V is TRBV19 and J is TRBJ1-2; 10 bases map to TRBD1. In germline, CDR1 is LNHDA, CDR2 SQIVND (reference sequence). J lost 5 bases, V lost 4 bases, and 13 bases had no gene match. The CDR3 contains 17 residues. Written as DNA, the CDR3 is TGTGCCAGTAGTACCCTCCGAGGGACAGGGGTGCGGTATGGCTACACCTTC. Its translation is CASSTLRGTGVRYGYTF.

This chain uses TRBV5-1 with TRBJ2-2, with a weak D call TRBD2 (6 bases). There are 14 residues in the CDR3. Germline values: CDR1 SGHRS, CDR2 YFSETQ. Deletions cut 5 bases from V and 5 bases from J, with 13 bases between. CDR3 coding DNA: TGCGCCAGCAGACTTGCGGGGATGACCGGGGAGCTGTTTTTT. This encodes CASRLAGMTGELFF.

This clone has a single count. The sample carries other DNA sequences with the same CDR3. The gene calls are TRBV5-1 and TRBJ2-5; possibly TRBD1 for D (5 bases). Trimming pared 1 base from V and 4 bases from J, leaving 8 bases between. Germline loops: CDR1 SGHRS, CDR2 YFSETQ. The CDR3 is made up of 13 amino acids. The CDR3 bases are TGCGCCAGCAGCTTGAGGGGTTCAGAGACCCAGTACTTC. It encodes CASSLRGSETQYF.

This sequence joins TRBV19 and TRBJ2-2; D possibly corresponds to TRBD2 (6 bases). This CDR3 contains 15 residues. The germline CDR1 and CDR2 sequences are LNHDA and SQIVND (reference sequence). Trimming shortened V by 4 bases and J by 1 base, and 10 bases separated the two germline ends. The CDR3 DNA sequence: TGTGCCAGTAGTAGAATTAGCGGGAACACCGGGGAGCTGTTTTTT. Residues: CASSRISGNTGELFF.

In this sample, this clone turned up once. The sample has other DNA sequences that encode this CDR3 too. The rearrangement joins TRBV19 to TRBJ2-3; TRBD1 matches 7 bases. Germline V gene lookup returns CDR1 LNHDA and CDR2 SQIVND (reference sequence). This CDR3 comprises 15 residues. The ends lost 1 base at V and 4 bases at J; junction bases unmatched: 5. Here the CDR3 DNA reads TGTGCCAGTAGTATAGGGACAGGTGGTCCAGATACGCAGTATTTT. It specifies CASSIGTGGPDTQYF.

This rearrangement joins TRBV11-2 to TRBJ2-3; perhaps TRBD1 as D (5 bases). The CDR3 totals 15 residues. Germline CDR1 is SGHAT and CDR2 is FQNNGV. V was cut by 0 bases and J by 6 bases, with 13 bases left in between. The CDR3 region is CASSLDGHSRDTQYF. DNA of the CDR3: TGTGCCAGCAGCTTAGACGGACATTCACGGGATACGCAGTATTTT.

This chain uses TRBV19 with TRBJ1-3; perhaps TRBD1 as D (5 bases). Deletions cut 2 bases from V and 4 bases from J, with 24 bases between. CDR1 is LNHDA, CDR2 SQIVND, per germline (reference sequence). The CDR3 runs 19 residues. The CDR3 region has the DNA TGTGCCAGTAGTATAACGGGGGTCGGGACCCTTCGGGCCGGAAACACCATATATTTT. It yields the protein CASSITGVGTLRAGNTIYF.

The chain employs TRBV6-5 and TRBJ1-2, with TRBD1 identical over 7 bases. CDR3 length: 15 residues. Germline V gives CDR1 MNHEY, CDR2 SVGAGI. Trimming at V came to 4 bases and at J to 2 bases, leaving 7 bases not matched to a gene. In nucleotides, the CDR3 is TGTGCCAGCAGTTTACCGACAGGGACCAACTATGGCTACACCTTC. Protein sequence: CASSLPTGTNYGYTF.

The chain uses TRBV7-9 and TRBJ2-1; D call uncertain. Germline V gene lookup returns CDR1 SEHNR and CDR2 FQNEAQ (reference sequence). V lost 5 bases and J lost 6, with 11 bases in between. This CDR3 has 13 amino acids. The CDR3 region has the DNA TGTGCCAGCAGCCCGCAGACCATCAATGAGCAGTTCTTC. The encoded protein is CASSPQTINEQFF. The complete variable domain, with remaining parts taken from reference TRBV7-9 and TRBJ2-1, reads DTGVSQNPRHKITKRGQNVTFRCDPISEHNRLYWYRQTLGQGPEFLTYFQNEAQLEKSRLLSDRFSAERPKGSFSTLEIQRTEQGDSAMYLCASSPQTINEQFFGPGTRLTVL.

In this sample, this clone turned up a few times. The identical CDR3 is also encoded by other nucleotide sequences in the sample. In nucleotides, the CDR3 is TGTGCCAGCAGCCTGAGGGAGAACTATGGCTACACCTTC. This translates into CASSLRENYGYTF. The J gene is TRBJ1-2, the V gene TRBV5-4, with no clear D. The CDR3 extends over 13 amino acids. Germline V lookup: CDR1 SGHNT, CDR2 YYREEE (reference sequence). Trimming removed 4 bases at V and 2 bases at J, with 9 bases between. Full variable domain (rest looked up from reference TRBV5-4 and TRBJ1-2): ETGVTQSPTHLIKTRGQQVTLRCSSQSGHNTVSWYQQALGQGPQFIFQYYREEENGRGNFPPRFSGLQFPNYSSELNVNALELDDSALYLCASSLRENYGYTFGSGTRLTVV.

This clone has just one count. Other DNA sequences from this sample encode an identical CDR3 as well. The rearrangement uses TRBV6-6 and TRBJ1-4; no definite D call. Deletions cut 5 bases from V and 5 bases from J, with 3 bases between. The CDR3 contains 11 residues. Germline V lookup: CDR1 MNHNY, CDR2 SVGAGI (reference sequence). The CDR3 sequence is CASSLNEKLFF. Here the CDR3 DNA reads TGTGCCAGCAGTCTCAATGAAAAACTGTTTTTT.

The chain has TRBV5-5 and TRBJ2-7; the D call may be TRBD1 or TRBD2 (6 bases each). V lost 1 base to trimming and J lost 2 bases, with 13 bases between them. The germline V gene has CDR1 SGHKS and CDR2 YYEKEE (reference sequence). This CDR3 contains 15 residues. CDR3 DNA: TGTGCCAGCAGCTTGTCAGGTAGGGGGGCCTACGAGCAGTACTTC. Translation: CASSLSGRGAYEQYF.